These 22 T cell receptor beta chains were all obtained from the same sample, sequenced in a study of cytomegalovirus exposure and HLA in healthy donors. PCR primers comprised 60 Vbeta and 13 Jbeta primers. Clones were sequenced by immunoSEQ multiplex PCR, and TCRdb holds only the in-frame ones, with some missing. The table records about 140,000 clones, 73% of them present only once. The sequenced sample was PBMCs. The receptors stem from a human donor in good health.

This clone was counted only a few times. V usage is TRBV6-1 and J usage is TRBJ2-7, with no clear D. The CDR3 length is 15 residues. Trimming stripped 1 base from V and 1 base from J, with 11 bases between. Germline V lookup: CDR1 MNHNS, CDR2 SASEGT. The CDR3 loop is CASSEGASGSYEQYF. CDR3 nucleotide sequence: TGTGCCAGCAGTGAAGGAGCATCAGGTTCCTACGAGCAGTACTTC.

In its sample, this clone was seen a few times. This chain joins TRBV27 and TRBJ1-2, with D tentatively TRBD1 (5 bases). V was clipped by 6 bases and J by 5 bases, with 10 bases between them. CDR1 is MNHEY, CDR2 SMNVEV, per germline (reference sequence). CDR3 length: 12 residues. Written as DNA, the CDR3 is TGTGCCAGCAGGACGGGACTTTATGGCTACACCTTC. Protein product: CASRTGLYGYTF.

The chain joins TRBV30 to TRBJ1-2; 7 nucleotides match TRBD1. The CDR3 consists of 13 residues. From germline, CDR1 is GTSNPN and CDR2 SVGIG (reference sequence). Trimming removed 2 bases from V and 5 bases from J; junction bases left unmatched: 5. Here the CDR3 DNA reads TGTGCCTGGAGTTTGGACAGGCAATATGGCTACACCTTC. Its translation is CAWSLDRQYGYTF.

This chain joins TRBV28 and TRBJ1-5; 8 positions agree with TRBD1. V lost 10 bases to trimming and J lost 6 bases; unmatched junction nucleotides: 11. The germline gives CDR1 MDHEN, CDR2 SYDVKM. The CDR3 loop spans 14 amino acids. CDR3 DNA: TGTGCCACCAACAGGGACAGGATGAGTCAGCCCCAGCATTTT. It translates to CATNRDRMSQPQHF.

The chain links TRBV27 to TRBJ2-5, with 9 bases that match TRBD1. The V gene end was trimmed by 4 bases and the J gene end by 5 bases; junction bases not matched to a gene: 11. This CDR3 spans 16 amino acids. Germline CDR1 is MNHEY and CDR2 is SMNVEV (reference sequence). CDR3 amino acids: CASSSGTGRGGETQYF. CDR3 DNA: TGTGCCAGCAGTTCGGGGACAGGGCGGGGAGGGGAGACCCAGTACTTC.

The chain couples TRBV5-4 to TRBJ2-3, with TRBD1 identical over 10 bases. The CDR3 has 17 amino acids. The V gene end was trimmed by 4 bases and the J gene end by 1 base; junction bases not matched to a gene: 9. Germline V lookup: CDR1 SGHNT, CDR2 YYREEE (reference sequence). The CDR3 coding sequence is TGTGCCAGCAGCCCCAAGGCCGGGACAGGGGGCACAGATACGCAGTATTTT. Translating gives CASSPKAGTGGTDTQYF.

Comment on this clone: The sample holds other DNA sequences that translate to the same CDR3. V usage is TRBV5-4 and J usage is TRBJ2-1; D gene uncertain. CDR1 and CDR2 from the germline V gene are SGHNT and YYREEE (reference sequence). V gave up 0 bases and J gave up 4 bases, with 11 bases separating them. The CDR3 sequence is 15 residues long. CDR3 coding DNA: TGTGCCAGCAGCTTGGATCCGGTCTCTTACAATGAGCAGTTCTTC. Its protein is CASSLDPVSYNEQFF.

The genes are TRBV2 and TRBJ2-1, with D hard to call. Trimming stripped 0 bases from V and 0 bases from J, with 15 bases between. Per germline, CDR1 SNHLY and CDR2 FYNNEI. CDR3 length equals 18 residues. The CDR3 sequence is CASSEALLAENSYNEQFF. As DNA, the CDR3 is TGTGCCAGCAGTGAAGCGCTTCTGGCGGAAAACTCCTACAATGAGCAGTTCTTC. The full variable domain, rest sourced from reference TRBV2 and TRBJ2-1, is EPEVTQTPSHQVTQMGQEVILRCVPISNHLYFYWYRQILGQKVEFLVSFYNNEISEKSEIFDDQFSVERPDGSNFTLKIRSTKLEDSAMYFCASSEALLAENSYNEQFFGPGTRLTVL.

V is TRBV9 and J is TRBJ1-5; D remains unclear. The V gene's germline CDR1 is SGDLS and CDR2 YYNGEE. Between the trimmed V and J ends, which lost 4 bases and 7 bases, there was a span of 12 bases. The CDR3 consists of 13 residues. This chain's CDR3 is CASSTRGGQPQHF. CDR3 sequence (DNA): TGTGCCAGCAGCACCCGGGGTGGACAGCCCCAGCATTTT.

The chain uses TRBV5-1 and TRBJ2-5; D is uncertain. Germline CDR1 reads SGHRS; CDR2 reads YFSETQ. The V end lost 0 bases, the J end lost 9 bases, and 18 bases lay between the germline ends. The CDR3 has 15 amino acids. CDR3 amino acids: CASSLDASSVLAQYF. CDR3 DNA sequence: TGCGCCAGCAGCTTGGACGCTTCGTCGGTCCTGGCCCAGTACTTC.

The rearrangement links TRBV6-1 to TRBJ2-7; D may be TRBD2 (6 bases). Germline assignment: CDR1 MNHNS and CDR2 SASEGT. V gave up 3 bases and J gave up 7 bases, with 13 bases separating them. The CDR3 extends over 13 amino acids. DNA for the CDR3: TGTGCCAGCAGTGAGTCCCCCCGGGGGGAGCAGTACTTC. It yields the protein CASSESPRGEQYF.

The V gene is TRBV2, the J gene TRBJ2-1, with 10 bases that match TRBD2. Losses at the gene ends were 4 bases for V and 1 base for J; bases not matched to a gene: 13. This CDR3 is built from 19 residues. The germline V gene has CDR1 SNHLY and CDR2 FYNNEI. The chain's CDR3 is CASSAPSGSGGGSYNEQFF. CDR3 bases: TGTGCCAGCAGTGCGCCTAGCGGGAGCGGAGGAGGGTCCTACAATGAGCAGTTCTTC.

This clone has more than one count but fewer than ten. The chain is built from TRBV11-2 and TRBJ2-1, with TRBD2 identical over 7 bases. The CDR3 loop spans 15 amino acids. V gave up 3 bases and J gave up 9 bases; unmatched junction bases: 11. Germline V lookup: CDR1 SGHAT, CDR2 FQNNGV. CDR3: CASSFRIGTGGEQFF. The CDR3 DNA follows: TGTGCCAGCAGCTTCCGGATAGGGACGGGGGGTGAGCAGTTCTTC.

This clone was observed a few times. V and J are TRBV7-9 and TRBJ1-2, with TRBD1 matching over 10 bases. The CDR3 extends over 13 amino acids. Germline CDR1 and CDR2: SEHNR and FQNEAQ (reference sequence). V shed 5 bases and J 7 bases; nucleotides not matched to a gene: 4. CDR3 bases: TGTGCCAGCAGCGCGGACAGGGGGTCTGGCTACACCTTC. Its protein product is CASSADRGSGYTF.

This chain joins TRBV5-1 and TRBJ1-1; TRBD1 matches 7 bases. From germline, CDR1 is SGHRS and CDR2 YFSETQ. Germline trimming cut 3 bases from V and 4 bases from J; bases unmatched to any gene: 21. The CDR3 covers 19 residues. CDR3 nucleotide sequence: TGCGCCAGCAGCTCTAGGCCCGGGACAGTAGGTAGAGATGGCACTGAAGCTTTCTTT. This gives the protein CASSSRPGTVGRDGTEAFF.

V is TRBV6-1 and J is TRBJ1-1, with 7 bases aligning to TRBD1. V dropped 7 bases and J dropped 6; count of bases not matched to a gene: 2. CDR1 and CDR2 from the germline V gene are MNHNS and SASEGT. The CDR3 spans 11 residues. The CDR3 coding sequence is TGTGCCAGCAATACAGGGGCTGAAGCTTTCTTT. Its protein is CASNTGAEAFF.

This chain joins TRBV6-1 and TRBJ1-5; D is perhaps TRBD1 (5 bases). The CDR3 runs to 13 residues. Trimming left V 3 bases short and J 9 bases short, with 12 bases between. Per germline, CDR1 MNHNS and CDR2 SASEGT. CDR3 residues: CASSDRREGPQHF. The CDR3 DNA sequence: TGTGCCAGCAGTGACCGCAGGGAGGGGCCCCAGCATTTT.

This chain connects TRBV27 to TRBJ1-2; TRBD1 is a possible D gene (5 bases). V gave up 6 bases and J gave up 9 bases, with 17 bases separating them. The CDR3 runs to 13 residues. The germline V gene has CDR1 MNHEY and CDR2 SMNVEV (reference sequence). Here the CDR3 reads CASSGTPVRSYTF. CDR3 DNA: TGTGCCAGCAGCGGGACTCCCGTTAGAAGCTACACCTTC.

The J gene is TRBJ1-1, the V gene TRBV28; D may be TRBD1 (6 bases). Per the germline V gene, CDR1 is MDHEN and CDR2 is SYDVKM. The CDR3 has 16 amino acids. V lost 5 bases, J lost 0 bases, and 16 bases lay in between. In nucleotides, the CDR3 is TGTGCCAGCAGTAGGGGGGAGGGAGGCCTGAACACTGAAGCTTTCTTT. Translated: CASSRGEGGLNTEAFF.

For the CDR3, the DNA is TGTGCCACCGGGACTTATAATTCACCCCTCCACTTT. Amino acids: CATGTYNSPLHF. The gene calls are TRBV27 and TRBJ1-6; D perhaps matches TRBD1 (5 bases). Germline values: CDR1 MNHEY, CDR2 SMNVEV (reference sequence). The CDR3 length is 12 residues. V was clipped by 10 bases and J by 4 bases, with 8 bases between them.

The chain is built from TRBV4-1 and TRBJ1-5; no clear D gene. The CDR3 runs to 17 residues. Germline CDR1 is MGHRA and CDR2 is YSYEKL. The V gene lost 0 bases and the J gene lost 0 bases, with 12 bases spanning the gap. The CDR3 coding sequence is TGCGCCAGCAGCCAAGATTCTCCGGGATATAGCAATCAGCCCCAGCATTTT. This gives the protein CASSQDSPGYSNQPQHF.

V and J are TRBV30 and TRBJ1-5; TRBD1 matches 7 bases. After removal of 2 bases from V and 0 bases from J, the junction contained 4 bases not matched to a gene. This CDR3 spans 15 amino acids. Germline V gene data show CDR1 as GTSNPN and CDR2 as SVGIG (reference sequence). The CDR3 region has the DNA TGTGCCTGGAGTTTCGGGACAGCTAGCAATCAGCCCCAGCATTTT. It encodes CAWSFGTASNQPQHF.